This T cell receptor (beta chain) derives from a study of shared clonotypes between healthy human individuals (dated by TCRdb to about 2020). The study in broad terms: A few men and a couple of women, aged 18 to 49 years, made up the cohort. For each donor, CD4 naive and CD4 memory were each run on three plates, CD8 naive on two plates, and CD8 memory on one plate. To estimate repertoire size and how much clonotypes are shared between individuals, the study performed deep sequencing of blood TCR repertoires from about 5 healthy adults. To increase sequencing depth and limit assay-specific biases, different laboratories used diverse techniques to prepare libraries and sequence TCR repertoires. Leukapheresis yielded between about 0.94 and 8.9 billion PBMCs per donor.

The paper's findings and limits, for the study overall: The genetic and exposure-history diversity represented was limited by the small number of donors. Incomplete sequencing was indicated by rarefaction of sorted-subset datasets, despite the large sequencing depth. Compared with non-shared clonotypes, clonotypes shared by all four sorted-subset donors had higher generation probabilities. Sampling was restricted to blood, and TCR repertoires in tissue are likely to differ from TCR repertoires in blood. Across a handful of donors, around 5% of naive CD4, roughly 3.8% of naive CD8, 2% to 2.5% of memory CD4, and roughly 0.4% of memory CD8 clonotypes were shared. Based on pairwise subsampling, the degree of clonotype sharing among donors was expected to be affected by sequencing depth. Naive subsets generally had larger estimated clonotype richness than memory subsets.

Donors were healthy HIV-negative adults with no recently reported acute infections or vaccinations. Every donor was a Caucasian adult residing in Nashville, Tennessee, USA. Magnetic negative selection was used to enrich CD4+ T cells, after which naive cells were positively selected on CD45RA and the negative fraction became the memory subset. After blood collection by leukapheresis, PBMCs were isolated using Ficoll-Histopaque density gradient centrifugation and then cryopreserved in the vapor phase of liquid nitrogen. Analytical flow cytometry was used to check the purity and quantity of each magnetically sorted T cell population. From each sorted fraction, genomic DNA was isolated and quantified by UV absorbance on a Nanodrop 2000c. The CDR3, cysteine through phenylalanine, is 16 amino acids long. Only the CDR3 DNA is retained, 48 bases long and in frame from the first base. Using the deep immunoSEQ assay, TCR CDR3 regions were amplified from genomic DNA by multiplex PCR. Extracted genomic DNA from each cell subset was distributed evenly across all wells of several immunoSEQ 96-well plates, and each plate was treated as a replicate. Each replicate PCR for sorted subsets received about 0.2 ug genomic DNA, equal to roughly 29,000 T cell genomes. The purified libraries were quantified using a Qubit 3.0 fluorometer, sized with a Bioanalyzer 2100, and then quantified again using the KAPA Library Quantification kit. A separate single-read 150-cycle Illumina NextSeq 550 flow cell was used to sequence each immunoSEQ 96-well plate. From the authors' description of their analysis: Because only junctional sequences without quality scores were contained in the immunoSEQ output, filtering matching that applied to full-length reads could not be performed. Sequences were annotated with PyIR, a Python wrapper for IgBLAST v1.9, using IMGT germline references to assign V/J genes and CDR3. Reads were removed for weak V/J assignments (E-value above 1e-6), missing CDR3, stop codons, out-of-frame junctions, or ambiguous translated residues. A V3J clonotype was defined by an identical inferred V gene, J gene, and CDR3 amino acid sequence. Percentage overlap between repertoires was calculated by dividing the number of shared unique clonotypes by the size of the smaller repertoire. RTK rarefaction, the Chao1 estimator, and Recon v2.1 estimates of unobserved clonotypes were used to assess repertoire richness. For all TCRbeta clonotypes obtained by the gDNA method from several donors, generation probabilities were computed with OLGA. Imported from immuneACCESS, the table was reduced by TCRdb to in-frame sequences with V and J called. These copies leave out some clones; in studies compared against another copy, an unresolved V gene accounts for under half, and the cause of the remainder is not known. V and J calls and clone size are copied from that table; D and trimming were computed from the DNA. Across this sample there are approximately 700,000 clones, with approximately 73% seen only once. 1.5% to 2% of the sample is in the top ten clones.

Turning to this clone: Its cognate antigen has yet to be identified. Base qualities are not provided; no much larger clone lies one nucleotide away.

The rearranged segments are TRBV12-2 and TRBJ1-5. TRBV12-2 is deemed a pseudogene. The sequence was obtained from a woman aged 25 to 39 in good health. Material for sequencing was memory CD4+ T cells sorted from blood. Sample cell subset or site, as interpreted from the label and publication: CD45RA-negative fraction. The CDR3 region has the sequence CASRLSEGFGNQPQHF. In nucleotides, the sequence is TGTGCAAGTCGCTTATCAGAAGGTTTTGGCAATCAGCCCCAGCATTTT.